The rows below give T cell receptor beta chains drawn from one sample of a study of siplizumab effects on memory and regulatory T cells. Repertoires were generated with immunoSEQ multiplex PCR, while TCRdb's copy carries only in-frame clones and drops some. The sample consists of some 100,000 clones, around 94% of them appearing once. Material: Tregs sorted from blood. The receptor set was obtained from a human donor in good health. Both conserved end residues are part of each CDR3. D genes are given only for firm matches. Only part of the rows carry a size: once, few, many, or a class if the clone is expanded.

d_gene	v_gene	j_gene	abundance	CDR3aa	CDR3nt
-	TRBV7-2	TRBJ2-7	-	CASSLSPLGEQYF	TGTGCCAGCAGCTTAAGTCCGCTAGGCGAGCAGTACTTC
-	TRBV7-9	TRBJ1-1	-	CASSFGGYTEAFF	TGTGCCAGCAGCTTTGGGGGATACACTGAAGCTTTCTTT
TRBD1	TRBV5-1	TRBJ1-1	-	CASGLTTSTGANEAFF	TGCGCCAGCGGACTTACAACCTCGACAGGGGCGAATGAAGCTTTCTTT
-	TRBV5-1	TRBJ2-7	-	CASSLILDSEQYF	TGCGCCAGCAGCTTGATCTTGGACTCCGAGCAGTACTTC
TRBD1	TRBV28	TRBJ1-6	-	CASRIQGSSLGNRSPLHF	TGTGCCAGCAGAATACAGGGGTCATCCTTGGGTAACCGGTCACCCCTCCACTTT
TRBD1	TRBV5-1	TRBJ2-7	-	CASSLRDRAEQYF	TGCGCCAGCAGCTTGAGGGACAGGGCCGAGCAGTACTTC
-	TRBV4-1	TRBJ2-1	-	CASSQDGGRVSEQFF	TGCGCCAGCAGCCAAGATGGGGGGAGAGTCAGCGAGCAGTTCTTC
-	TRBV7-9	TRBJ2-7	-	CASSLAVGAGLSYEQYF	TGTGCCAGCAGCTTAGCGGTTGGGGCGGGACTCTCCTACGAGCAGTACTTC
TRBD2	TRBV5-1	TRBJ2-4	-	CASSVAGGPPKNIQYF	TGCGCCAGCAGCGTAGCGGGAGGGCCTCCCAAAAACATTCAGTACTTC
TRBD2	TRBV30	TRBJ2-7	once	CAWGLAGPYEQYF	TGTGCCTGGGGACTAGCAGGGCCCTACGAGCAGTACTTC
-	TRBV6-1	TRBJ1-5	-	CASRESHLRRESNQPQHF	TGTGCCAGCAGGGAAAGCCACCTGAGGAGGGAAAGCAATCAGCCCCAGCATTTT
-	TRBV5-1	TRBJ2-7	-	CASSLAFGYEQYF	TGCGCCAGCAGCTTGGCCTTCGGCTACGAGCAGTACTTC
-	TRBV5-1	TRBJ2-2	-	CASSFKGSGELFF	TGCGCCAGCAGCTTCAAGGGTTCGGGGGAGCTGTTTTTT
-	TRBV28	TRBJ1-2	-	CASSLFLAYGYTF	TGTGCCAGCAGTTTATTCCTGGCCTATGGCTACACCTTC
TRBD1	TRBV30	TRBJ1-4	-	CALGAGGVLGEKLFF	TGTGCCTTAGGGGCAGGGGGCGTTTTAGGTGAAAAACTGTTTTTT
-	TRBV15	TRBJ1-1	-	CATSRDPASSAEAFF	TGTGCCACCAGCAGAGATCCGGCCAGTAGCGCTGAAGCTTTCTTT
-	TRBV10-2	TRBJ2-3	-	CASMAGPDTQYF	TGCGCCAGCATGGCGGGGCCAGATACGCAGTATTTT
-	TRBV10-1	TRBJ2-3	few	CASSDHLGDTQYF	TGCGCCAGCAGTGATCATCTAGGAGATACGCAGTATTTT
TRBD2	TRBV5-4	TRBJ2-3	-	CASSFRAGGPDTQYF	TGTGCCAGCAGCTTCAGAGCGGGAGGGCCAGATACGCAGTATTTT
TRBD1	TRBV7-3	TRBJ1-2	-	CASSLTGAGYTF	TGTGCCAGCAGCCTCACAGGGGCGGGCTACACCTTC
-	TRBV15	TRBJ2-3	-	CATSRQIPDTQYF	TGTGCCACCAGCCGACAGATCCCAGATACGCAGTATTTT
-	TRBV7-8	TRBJ1-1	-	CASSLVVGGVLYTEAFF	TGTGCCAGCAGCTTAGTGGTGGGGGGCGTTTTGTACACTGAAGCTTTCTTT
-	TRBV6-1	TRBJ1-2	-	CASRAPGQTFTF	TGTGCCAGCAGGGCCCCGGGCCAGACGTTCACCTTC
-	TRBV21-1	TRBJ2-3	-	CASTPTDTQYF	TGTGCCAGCACTCCCACAGATACGCAGTATTTT
-	TRBV21-1	TRBJ2-1	once	CASSPRGGTAYNEQFF	TGTGCCAGCAGCCCCCGAGGAGGGACAGCTTACAATGAGCAGTTCTTC
TRBD1	TRBV7-6	TRBJ2-7	-	CASSQDLRQGKQYF	TGTGCCAGCAGCCAAGACCTTAGACAGGGGAAACAGTACTTC
TRBD2	TRBV28	TRBJ2-1	-	CASRRPGLAYYEQFF	TGTGCCAGCAGACGTCCGGGACTAGCGTACTATGAGCAGTTCTTC
TRBD2	TRBV2	TRBJ2-7	-	CASRTSGPHEQYF	TGTGCCAGCAGGACTAGCGGGCCCCACGAGCAGTACTTC
TRBD1	TRBV6-5	TRBJ1-2	-	CASSYAGGSVYGYTF	TGTGCCAGCAGTTACGCAGGGGGCAGCGTCTATGGCTACACCTTC
TRBD2	TRBV18	TRBJ2-3	-	CASSPPHSGRDNTQYF	TGTGCCAGCTCACCACCGCACAGCGGGAGGGATAATACGCAGTATTTT
-	TRBV6-1	TRBJ1-5	-	CASSRTEPINPQHF	TGTGCCAGCAGTCGGACAGAACCTATCAATCCCCAGCATTTT
-	TRBV5-1	TRBJ2-7	-	CASSRAVVGGYEQYF	TGCGCCAGCAGCCGGGCCGTGGTGGGTGGGTACGAGCAGTACTTC
-	TRBV5-1	TRBJ2-2	-	CASSSKDLVRTGELFF	TGCGCCAGCAGCTCGAAAGACCTGGTCAGGACCGGGGAGCTGTTTTTT
-	TRBV7-9	TRBJ1-6	once	CASSLHSSPLHF	TGTGCCAGCAGCTTACACAGTTCACCCCTCCACTTT
-	TRBV5-4	TRBJ2-3	-	CASSLVQNTDTQYF	TGTGCCAGCAGCTTGGTCCAGAATACAGATACGCAGTATTTT
-	TRBV28	TRBJ2-7	once	CASGYEQYF	TGTGCCAGTGGTTACGAGCAGTACTTC
TRBD2	TRBV6-4	TRBJ2-1	-	CASSDRSYQGKRLAGPLNEQFF	TGTGCCAGCAGTGACCGCAGCTACCAGGGGAAGAGACTAGCGGGACCTCTGAATGAGCAGTTCTTC
-	TRBV7-9	TRBJ1-2	-	CASSLEAGRNNYGYTF	TGTGCCAGCAGCTTAGAGGCAGGGAGGAACAACTATGGCTACACCTTC
-	TRBV6-6	TRBJ1-1	-	CASSYSPGRTEAFF	TGTGCCAGCAGTTACTCCCCAGGGCGCACTGAAGCTTTCTTT
-	TRBV2	TRBJ1-6	-	CASIGTPGYNSPLHF	TGTGCCAGCATTGGGACACCCGGCTATAATTCACCCCTCCACTTT
TRBD1	TRBV7-9	TRBJ2-5	-	CASSFRTGWGETQYF	TGTGCCAGCAGCTTTAGGACAGGGTGGGGAGAGACCCAGTACTTC
-	TRBV27	TRBJ2-2	-	CASPTGNTGELFF	TGTGCCAGCCCGACAGGGAACACCGGGGAGCTGTTTTTT
-	TRBV30	TRBJ2-7	-	CAWCRDPRAEQYF	TGTGCCTGGTGTAGGGACCCCCGGGCCGAGCAGTACTTC
-	TRBV6-1	TRBJ1-5	-	CASSAYMQARGNQPQHF	TGTGCCAGCAGTGCTTATATGCAGGCCCGGGGAAATCAGCCCCAGCATTTT
-	TRBV21-1	TRBJ1-2	-	CASSKAPQRANYGYTF	TGTGCCAGCAGCAAAGCCCCCCAACGCGCTAACTATGGCTACACCTTC
-	TRBV18	TRBJ2-5	-	CASSSIEYQETQYF	TGTGCCAGCTCATCAATTGAGTACCAAGAGACCCAGTACTTC
-	TRBV5-4	TRBJ1-2	few	CASSDSFMSTF	TGTGCCAGCAGCGATTCTTTTATGAGCACCTTC
-	TRBV6-5	TRBJ1-5	-	CASSPGLLNQPQHF	TGTGCCAGCAGTCCGGGACTCCTCAATCAGCCCCAGCATTTT
-	TRBV9	TRBJ2-5	once	CASSVAVRGRETQYF	TGTGCCAGCAGCGTAGCTGTGCGGGGTAGAGAGACCCAGTACTTC
-	TRBV10-3	TRBJ2-3	-	CAIRGTADTQYF	TGTGCTATTAGGGGAACAGCAGATACGCAGTATTTT
TRBD1	TRBV4-2	TRBJ1-4	-	CASSQDPLRGPDEKLFF	TGTGCCAGCAGCCAAGATCCATTAAGGGGGCCCGATGAAAAACTGTTTTTT
-	TRBV15	TRBJ2-3	-	CATSSQGDTDTQYF	TGTGCCACCAGCAGTCAGGGCGACACAGATACGCAGTATTTT
-	TRBV28	TRBJ1-5	-	CASRWKTVYSNQPQHF	TGTGCCAGCAGATGGAAGACAGTTTATAGCAATCAGCCCCAGCATTTT
TRBD1	TRBV11-1	TRBJ1-1	-	CASSPSLPGGIGGKPEAFF	TGTGCCAGCAGCCCCAGTTTGCCAGGGGGCATAGGAGGTAAGCCTGAAGCTTTCTTT
-	TRBV9	TRBJ1-3	-	CASSVGGGNTIYF	TGTGCCAGCAGCGTAGGAGGTGGAAACACCATATATTTT
-	TRBV7-2	TRBJ2-4	-	CASSPHPQGNIQYF	TGTGCCAGCAGCCCCCACCCCCAGGGAAACATTCAGTACTTC
-	TRBV5-4	TRBJ1-1	-	CASSLEAKLNTEAFF	TGTGCCAGCAGCTTGGAGGCCAAACTGAACACTGAAGCTTTCTTT
-	TRBV2	TRBJ2-6	-	CASSLEGVSGANVLTF	TGTGCCAGCAGCCTGGAGGGAGTCTCTGGGGCCAACGTCCTGACTTTC
-	TRBV5-1	TRBJ1-1	-	CASSLGQGVNTEAFF	TGCGCCAGCAGCTTGGGGCAGGGTGTGAACACTGAAGCTTTCTTT
TRBD1	TRBV19	TRBJ1-3	few	CASSHRGYTIYF	TGTGCCAGTAGCCACAGGGGTTACACCATATATTTT